A single sample gave rise to the 10 T cell receptor beta chains below, sequenced in a study of shared clonotypes between healthy human individuals. TCRdb's table, derived via immunoSEQ multiplex PCR, lists solely in-frame clones and lacks some. The sample has over a million clones, roughly 96% seen once. The sequenced sample was naive CD4+ T cells sorted from blood. Subset specified: CD45RA+ positively selected. These receptors all come from a man aged 25 to 45 in good health.

This chain uses TRBV29-1 with TRBJ1-2; D gene uncertain. This CDR3 comprises 12 residues. The V end lost 6 bases, the J end lost 6 bases, and 14 bases lay between the germline ends. Germline loops: CDR1 SQVTM, CDR2 ANQGSEA. CDR3 nucleotides: TGCAGCGTAGGATCCCCAACGGATGGCTACACCTTC. It specifies CSVGSPTDGYTF.

The CDR3 DNA sequence: TGTGCCAGCAGCCAAGAGGTCACCGGGACAGGGGGCTCCTACGAGCAGTACTTC. Its translation: CASSQEVTGTGGSYEQYF. The genes are TRBV4-2 and TRBJ2-7, with 11 bases lining up with TRBD1. This CDR3 has 18 residues. The ends lost 0 bases at V and 0 bases at J; junction bases unmatched: 7. The germline V gene has CDR1 LGHNA and CDR2 YNFKEQ.

The V and J genes are TRBV7-2 and TRBJ2-2; D might be TRBD1 (5 bases). Germline values: CDR1 SGHTA, CDR2 FQGNSA. The CDR3 contains 18 residues. The germline V and J ends were trimmed by 1 base and 2 bases, with 17 bases remaining between them. CDR3 bases: TGTGCCAGCAGCTTAGTCCGAAGGGGCCCTATCAACACCGGGGAGCTGTTTTTT. Its protein is CASSLVRRGPINTGELFF.

The V gene is TRBV28, the J gene TRBJ2-1; either TRBD1 or TRBD2 may fit D (5 bases each). In germline, CDR1 is MDHEN, CDR2 SYDVKM. V was pared by 8 bases and J by 2 bases, with 16 bases between. This CDR3 contains 15 residues. The CDR3 DNA follows: TGTGCCAGCGGACCCTTGGGGGAGACCTACAATGAGCAGTTCTTC. This gives the protein CASGPLGETYNEQFF.

This clone was seen once. CDR3: CASSSLLAGPQETQYF. The DNA of the CDR3 is TGTGCCAGCAGTTCACTTTTAGCGGGACCCCAAGAGACCCAGTACTTC. The chain carries TRBV27 and TRBJ2-5; 8 bases match TRBD2. CDR1 and CDR2 (germline): MNHEY, SMNVEV (reference sequence). The CDR3 sequence is 16 residues long. The junction had 8 bases not matched to a gene; V was cut back by 4 bases and J by 1 base.

The V gene is TRBV5-4, the J gene TRBJ2-7; possibly TRBD1 for D (6 bases). Trimming cost V 4 bases and J 5 bases, with 19 bases left between them. The CDR3 extends over 15 amino acids. Germline assignment: CDR1 SGHNT and CDR2 YYREEE (reference sequence). The CDR3 DNA reads TGTGCCAGCAGCCCAACACTACAGGGATCCAACGAGCAGTACTTC. Translation: CASSPTLQGSNEQYF.

The chain couples TRBV10-3 to TRBJ2-2, with D perhaps matching TRBD2 (5 bases). V was clipped by 10 bases and J by 5 bases, with 17 bases between them. Germline assignment: CDR1 ENHRY and CDR2 SYGVKD. This CDR3 comprises 14 residues. This chain's CDR3 is CATGGESRTGELFF. The CDR3 DNA reads TGTGCCACAGGTGGGGAGAGTAGGACCGGGGAGCTGTTTTTT.

For the CDR3, the DNA is TGTGCCAGCAGTTACTTTAGCTCTGGAAACACCATATATTTT. This codes for CASSYFSSGNTIYF. This chain connects TRBV6-5 to TRBJ1-3; D unresolved. V lost 1 base, J lost 0 bases, and 4 bases lay in between. Germline CDR1 and CDR2: MNHEY and SVGAGI. This CDR3 has 14 amino acids.

The CDR3 sequence is CASTPRVGHGYTF. In nucleotides, the CDR3 is TGTGCCAGCACCCCCAGGGTTGGGCATGGCTACACCTTC. This rearrangement joins TRBV14 to TRBJ1-2, with a weak D call TRBD1 (5 bases). V was pared by 7 bases and J by 6 bases, with 15 bases between. Germline V gene sequence: CDR1 SGHDN, CDR2 FVKESK. CDR3 length equals 13 residues.

The rearrangement uses TRBV5-1 and TRBJ1-4; D remains ambiguous. CDR3 length: 14 amino acids. The germline gives CDR1 SGHRS, CDR2 YFSETQ. The V end lost 3 bases, the J end lost 8 bases, and 14 bases lay between the germline ends. The CDR3 nucleotides read TGCGCCAGCAGCTCCGACGGTGGTGGGGAAAAACTGTTTTTT. This codes for CASSSDGGGEKLFF.